These T cell receptor beta chains were read from a single sample in a study of circulating and synovial CD4+ cells in juvenile arthritis. The table came from immunoSEQ multiplex PCR; TCRdb's copy has only in-frame clones and leaves some out. The profile covers tens of thousands of clones, with just under 95% appearing a single time and around 3% taken by the ten largest. The source material was CD4+ T cells from blood. The receptor source for this set is a human donor with juvenile idiopathic arthritis. Each CDR3 is given with its conserved first and last residue. A D gene is named only where the DNA matches it firmly. Rows give clone size only sometimes, using once, few, many, or a class for an expanded clone.

D gene: TRBD1; J gene: TRBJ2-7; V gene: TRBV5-1; clone size: .; CDR3 DNA: TGCGCCAGCAGCCCTACACAGGGGAAGCAGTACTTC; CDR3 protein: CASSPTQGKQYF
D gene: TRBD1; J gene: TRBJ2-2; V gene: TRBV6-1; clone size: .; CDR3 DNA: TGTGCCAGCAGCACCGGGACAGGGGATACCGGGGAGCTGTTTTTT; CDR3 protein: CASSTGTGDTGELFF
D gene: TRBD2; J gene: TRBJ2-7; V gene: TRBV28; clone size: .; CDR3 DNA: TGTGCCAGCAGTCAACTAGCGGGAGGACGGGCCGAGCAGTACTTC; CDR3 protein: CASSQLAGGRAEQYF
D gene: .; J gene: TRBJ1-2; V gene: TRBV5-1; clone size: .; CDR3 DNA: TGCGCCAGCAGCGGCGGTAACTATGGCTACACCTTC; CDR3 protein: CASSGGNYGYTF
D gene: .; J gene: TRBJ1-2; V gene: TRBV7-3; clone size: .; CDR3 DNA: TGTGCCAGCAGGCCCGGGACTCCTCTTGGCTACACCTTC; CDR3 protein: CASRPGTPLGYTF
D gene: TRBD1; J gene: TRBJ1-2; V gene: TRBV27; clone size: once; CDR3 DNA: TGTGCCAGCAGTATCTCCGCGGACAGGGGCGGGATATACTATGGCTACACCTTC; CDR3 protein: CASSISADRGGIYYGYTF
D gene: TRBD2; J gene: TRBJ2-3; V gene: TRBV30; clone size: once; CDR3 DNA: TGTGCCTGGAGTGTACGCCGCGGGAGTAAGAGAGATACGCAGTATTTT; CDR3 protein: CAWSVRRGSKRDTQYF
D gene: TRBD2; J gene: TRBJ2-3; V gene: TRBV11-2; clone size: .; CDR3 DNA: TGTGCCAGCAGCTTAGCTAGCGGGAGAAGGGCAGATACGCAGTATTTT; CDR3 protein: CASSLASGRRADTQYF
D gene: .; J gene: TRBJ2-5; V gene: TRBV2; clone size: .; CDR3 DNA: TGTGCCAGCAGTGACACAGGGATCGACCACCAAGAGACCCAGTACTTC; CDR3 protein: CASSDTGIDHQETQYF
D gene: TRBD1; J gene: TRBJ1-2; V gene: TRBV7-2; clone size: .; CDR3 DNA: TGTGCCAGCAGCTTAGGGGGAACAGGGGGCTCGGGCTATGGCTACACCTTC; CDR3 protein: CASSLGGTGGSGYGYTF
D gene: TRBD1; J gene: TRBJ2-7; V gene: TRBV28; clone size: .; CDR3 DNA: TGTGCCAGCAGCCCCCTTAGGGGGCCCTACGAGCAGTACTTC; CDR3 protein: CASSPLRGPYEQYF
D gene: .; J gene: TRBJ1-4; V gene: TRBV9; clone size: .; CDR3 DNA: TGTGCCAGCAGCGTAAGCTTCGCAGACAGGTTGAACGAAAAACTGTTTTTT; CDR3 protein: CASSVSFADRLNEKLFF
D gene: TRBD1; J gene: TRBJ2-1; V gene: TRBV5-1; clone size: .; CDR3 DNA: TGCGCCAGCAGCTTGGGAGGGGGCCTCTACAATGAGCAGTTCTTC; CDR3 protein: CASSLGGGLYNEQFF
D gene: .; J gene: TRBJ1-3; V gene: TRBV5-1; clone size: .; CDR3 DNA: TGCGCCAGCAGCTTTGGCAGCTCTGGAAACACCATATATTTT; CDR3 protein: CASSFGSSGNTIYF
D gene: .; J gene: TRBJ2-3; V gene: TRBV15; clone size: .; CDR3 DNA: TGTGCCACCAGCAGAGATCAGAGCACAGATACGCAGTATTTT; CDR3 protein: CATSRDQSTDTQYF
D gene: .; J gene: TRBJ2-3; V gene: TRBV29-1; clone size: .; CDR3 DNA: TGCAGCGCCCAGGTGGGACTTTTAGGCACAGATACGCAGTATTTT; CDR3 protein: CSAQVGLLGTDTQYF
D gene: .; J gene: TRBJ1-2; V gene: TRBV28; clone size: .; CDR3 DNA: TGTGCCAGCAGTTCCGCAGGGGCCACTAACTATGGCTACACCTTC; CDR3 protein: CASSSAGATNYGYTF
D gene: TRBD1; J gene: TRBJ2-1; V gene: TRBV28; clone size: .; CDR3 DNA: TGTGCCAGCAGTTTGGGGACAGGGTACAATGAGCAGTTCTTC; CDR3 protein: CASSLGTGYNEQFF
D gene: TRBD1; J gene: TRBJ2-1; V gene: TRBV2; clone size: .; CDR3 DNA: TGTGCCAGCATTCAAGACCAGGGGGCGGTGCAGTTCTTC; CDR3 protein: CASIQDQGAVQFF
D gene: TRBD1; J gene: TRBJ1-1; V gene: TRBV6-5; clone size: .; CDR3 DNA: TGTGCCAGCAGCCCCGCAGGGGGCACTGAAGCTTTCTTT; CDR3 protein: CASSPAGGTEAFF
D gene: .; J gene: TRBJ1-1; V gene: TRBV7-2; clone size: .; CDR3 DNA: TGTGCCAGCAGCTCCAACAGTATGAACACTGAAGCTTTCTTT; CDR3 protein: CASSSNSMNTEAFF
D gene: TRBD2; J gene: TRBJ2-3; V gene: TRBV7-3; clone size: .; CDR3 DNA: TGTGCCAGCAGCTCGGGTTCCTCCGGGACTATTCTCACAGATACGCAGTATTTT; CDR3 protein: CASSSGSSGTILTDTQYF
D gene: .; J gene: TRBJ2-5; V gene: TRBV7-9; clone size: .; CDR3 DNA: TGTGCCAGCACCCTAGGATACGGGGTACCCCAAGAGACCCAGTACTTC; CDR3 protein: CASTLGYGVPQETQYF
D gene: TRBD2; J gene: TRBJ2-1; V gene: TRBV27; clone size: .; CDR3 DNA: TGTGCCAGCAGTCGCGGGAGCTCCTACAATGAGCAGTTCTTC; CDR3 protein: CASSRGSSYNEQFF
D gene: TRBD1; J gene: TRBJ2-1; V gene: TRBV28; clone size: .; CDR3 DNA: TGTGCCAGCAGTCCCCTTGTCACAGGGGGTGAGCAGTTCTTC; CDR3 protein: CASSPLVTGGEQFF
D gene: TRBD2; J gene: TRBJ2-3; V gene: TRBV9; clone size: .; CDR3 DNA: TGTGCCAGCAGCGCCCTAGGGACTAGCGTTCAGGATACGCAGTATTTT; CDR3 protein: CASSALGTSVQDTQYF
D gene: TRBD1; J gene: TRBJ2-7; V gene: TRBV2; clone size: .; CDR3 DNA: TGTGCCAGCATGCAGGGGGCCGCCGAGCAGTACTTC; CDR3 protein: CASMQGAAEQYF
D gene: .; J gene: TRBJ2-1; V gene: TRBV27; clone size: .; CDR3 DNA: TGTGCCAGCAGTTCGGTCGAGAAGCAGTTCTTC; CDR3 protein: CASSSVEKQFF
D gene: TRBD2; J gene: TRBJ2-7; V gene: TRBV5-1; clone size: .; CDR3 DNA: TGCGCCAGCAGCTTGGTGGGAGGGTCAAGCTACGAGCAGTACTTC; CDR3 protein: CASSLVGGSSYEQYF
D gene: TRBD2; J gene: TRBJ2-7; V gene: TRBV28; clone size: .; CDR3 DNA: TGTGCCAGCAGTTTCGCTAGCGGGATCGAAGGCTACGAGCAGTACTTC; CDR3 protein: CASSFASGIEGYEQYF
D gene: TRBD2; J gene: TRBJ2-1; V gene: TRBV18; clone size: once; CDR3 DNA: TGTGCCAGCTCACCATTAGGGACTAGCGGGAGCGGGTATGAGCAGTTCTTC; CDR3 protein: CASSPLGTSGSGYEQFF
D gene: .; J gene: TRBJ2-7; V gene: TRBV6-5; clone size: .; CDR3 DNA: TGTGCCAGCAGTTACTCGATAGGGGCGCGAAGCTACGAGCAGTACTTC; CDR3 protein: CASSYSIGARSYEQYF
D gene: .; J gene: TRBJ2-3; V gene: TRBV6-5; clone size: .; CDR3 DNA: TGTGCCAGCAGTTACTCGGGGACTAGCACAGATACGCAGTATTTT; CDR3 protein: CASSYSGTSTDTQYF
D gene: .; J gene: TRBJ2-5; V gene: TRBV19; clone size: once; CDR3 DNA: TGTGCCAGTAACCCCGCGGGACAGCGGGAGACCCAGTACTTC; CDR3 protein: CASNPAGQRETQYF
D gene: TRBD1; J gene: TRBJ1-5; V gene: TRBV4-2; clone size: .; CDR3 DNA: TGTGCCAGCAGCCAAGGTCCCCCAACAGGGGCCTTGGGCAATCAGCCCCAGCATTTT; CDR3 protein: CASSQGPPTGALGNQPQHF
D gene: TRBD1; J gene: TRBJ2-4; V gene: TRBV2; clone size: .; CDR3 DNA: TGTGCCAGCAGTTCCCGGGACAGGGGACTAATCCAGTACTTC; CDR3 protein: CASSSRDRGLIQYF
D gene: .; J gene: TRBJ2-5; V gene: TRBV5-1; clone size: .; CDR3 DNA: TGCGCCAGCAGCTTGCAGGGGACCTTCCAAGAGACCCAGTACTTC; CDR3 protein: CASSLQGTFQETQYF
D gene: .; J gene: TRBJ1-3; V gene: TRBV7-2; clone size: .; CDR3 DNA: TGTGCCAGCAGCGCCGGTGGGGGGAGCTCTGGAAACACCATATATTTT; CDR3 protein: CASSAGGGSSGNTIYF
D gene: TRBD2; J gene: TRBJ2-5; V gene: TRBV28; clone size: .; CDR3 DNA: TGTGCCAGCAGTTTAGGGCTAGCGGGAGGGCAGACCCAGTACTTC; CDR3 protein: CASSLGLAGGQTQYF
D gene: .; J gene: TRBJ2-1; V gene: TRBV5-1; clone size: .; CDR3 DNA: TGCGCCAGCAGCTCCGCTGGAGGGACGTGGACCTACAATGAGCAGTTCTTC; CDR3 protein: CASSSAGGTWTYNEQFF
D gene: TRBD1; J gene: TRBJ1-1; V gene: TRBV11-1; clone size: .; CDR3 DNA: TGTGCCAGCAGTAAAAGGGACAGGGCCCAAACTGAAGCTTTCTTT; CDR3 protein: CASSKRDRAQTEAFF
D gene: .; J gene: TRBJ1-2; V gene: TRBV13; clone size: .; CDR3 DNA: TGTGCCAGCAGCTTACGCCTGTGGACGGACGGAGGGGGCTACACCTTC; CDR3 protein: CASSLRLWTDGGGYTF
D gene: .; J gene: TRBJ1-2; V gene: TRBV6-5; clone size: .; CDR3 DNA: TGTGCCAGTGCACGGACTGCTAACTATGGCTACACCTTC; CDR3 protein: CASARTANYGYTF
D gene: TRBD1; J gene: TRBJ2-1; V gene: TRBV6-1; clone size: .; CDR3 DNA: TGTGCCAGCGTATATTCAGGGGGCAATGAGCAGTTCTTC; CDR3 protein: CASVYSGGNEQFF